Given below is one T cell receptor (beta chain) in context. What it binds is unknown. This specimen belongs to a study of cytomegalovirus exposure and HLA in healthy donors. Overall study findings and caveats: Later findings reportedly placed an Asian-associated ancestry cluster below the roughly 660-donor mean for N-insertions. Later work associated roughly 17,000 TCR beta sequences with HLA alleles at 0.05 false discovery rate.

PCR primers comprised 60 Vbeta and 13 Jbeta primers. Sequenced by immunoSEQ multiplex PCR; TCRdb stores in-frame clones only, minus some. This table holds 55,000 or so clones, about four fifths found once. The CDR3 runs 15 residues. Trimming took off 0 bases at V and 7 bases at J, with 15 bases between the two ends. Germline V CDR1 and CDR2: SGHTA, FQGNSA. This receptor was identified in a female donor in good health and CMV-seronegative. The chain has TRBV7-2 and TRBJ2-5; weak D call: TRBD1 (6 bases). Sequencing was performed on PBMCs. In nucleotides, the CDR3 is TGTGCCAGCAGCTTAGCGTCGGACCTCAGGGGGACCCAGTACTTC. Protein product: CASSLASDLRGTQYF. The variable domain in full, completed from reference TRBV7-2 and TRBJ2-5, reads GAGVSQSPSNKVTEKGKDVELRCDPISGHTALYWYRQSLGQGLEFLIYFQGNSAPDKSGLPSDRFSAERTGGSVSTLTIQRTQQEDSAVYLCASSLASDLRGTQYFGPGTRLLVL.